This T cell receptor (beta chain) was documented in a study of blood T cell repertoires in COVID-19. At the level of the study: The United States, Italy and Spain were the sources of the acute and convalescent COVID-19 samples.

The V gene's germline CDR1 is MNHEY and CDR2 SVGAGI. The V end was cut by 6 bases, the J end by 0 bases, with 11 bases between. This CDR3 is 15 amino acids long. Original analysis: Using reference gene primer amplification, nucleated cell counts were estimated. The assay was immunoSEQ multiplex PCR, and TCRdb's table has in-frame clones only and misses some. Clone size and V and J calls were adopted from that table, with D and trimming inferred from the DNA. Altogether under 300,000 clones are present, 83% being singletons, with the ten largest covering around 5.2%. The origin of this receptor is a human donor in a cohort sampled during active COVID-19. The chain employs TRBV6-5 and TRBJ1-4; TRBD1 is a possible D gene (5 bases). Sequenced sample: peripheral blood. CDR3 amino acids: CASRAGGTTNEKLFF. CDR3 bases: TGTGCCAGCAGGGCCGGGGGGACAACTAATGAAAAACTGTTTTTT.